Listed here is a single T cell receptor (beta chain). Described treatment: randomized to nivolumab then ipilimumab (arm A) or the reverse (arm B). No patient had prior DNA-damaging chemotherapy. The source of the sample is a study of sequential checkpoint blockade in melanoma. About the study: Both treatment sequences were followed by maintenance nivolumab.

Trimming took off 1 base at V and 8 bases at J, with 8 bases between the two ends. Germline values: CDR1 SGHVS, CDR2 FNYEAQ. The CDR3 spans 12 residues. Profiling relied on immunoSEQ multiplex PCR, and the TCRdb table lists in-frame clones only, not all of them. The sample yields 10,000 or so clones, about 79% seen once. The chain is built from TRBV7-6 and TRBJ1-2; D call uncertain. The source is a human donor with melanoma. Here the sequenced sample was CD8+ T cells sorted from blood (inferred from file names), taken from a patient given nivolumab and ipilimumab in sequence. The CDR3 here is CASSLGAEGYTF. For the CDR3, the DNA is TGTGCCAGCAGCTTAGGAGCGGAGGGCTACACCTTC.